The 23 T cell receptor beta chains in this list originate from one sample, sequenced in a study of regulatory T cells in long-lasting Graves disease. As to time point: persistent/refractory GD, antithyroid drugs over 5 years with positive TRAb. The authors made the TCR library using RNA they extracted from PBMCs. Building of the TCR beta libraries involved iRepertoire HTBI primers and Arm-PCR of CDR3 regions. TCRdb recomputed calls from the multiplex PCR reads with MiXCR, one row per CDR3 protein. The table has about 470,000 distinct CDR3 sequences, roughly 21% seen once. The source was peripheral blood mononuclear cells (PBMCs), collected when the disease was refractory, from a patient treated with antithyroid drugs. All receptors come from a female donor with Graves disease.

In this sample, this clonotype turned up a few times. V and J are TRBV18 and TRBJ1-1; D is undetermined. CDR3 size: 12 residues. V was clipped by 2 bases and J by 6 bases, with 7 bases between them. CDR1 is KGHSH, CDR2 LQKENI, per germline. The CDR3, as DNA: TGTGCCAGCTCACCAGGCAGCTCTGAAGCTTTCTTT. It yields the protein CASSPGSSEAFF.

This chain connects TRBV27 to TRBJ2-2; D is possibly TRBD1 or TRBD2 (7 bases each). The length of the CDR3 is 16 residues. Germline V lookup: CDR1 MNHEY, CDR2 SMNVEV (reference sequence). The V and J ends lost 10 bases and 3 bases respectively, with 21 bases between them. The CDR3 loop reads CATRGEGQQYTGELFF. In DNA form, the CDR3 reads TGTGCCACCCGAGGGGAGGGACAGCAATACACCGGGGAGCTGTTTTTT.

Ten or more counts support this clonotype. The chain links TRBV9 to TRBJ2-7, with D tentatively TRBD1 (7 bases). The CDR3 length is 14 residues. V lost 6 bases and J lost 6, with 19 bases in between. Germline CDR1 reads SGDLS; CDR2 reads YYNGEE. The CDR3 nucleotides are TGTGCCAGCACAAGGGGAGGACAGGTCACCGAGCAGTACTTC. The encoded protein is CASTRGGQVTEQYF.

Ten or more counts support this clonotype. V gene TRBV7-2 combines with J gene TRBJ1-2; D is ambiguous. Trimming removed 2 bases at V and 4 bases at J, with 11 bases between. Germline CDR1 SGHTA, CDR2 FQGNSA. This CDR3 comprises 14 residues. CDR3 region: CASSLIGSIYGYTF. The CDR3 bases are TGTGCCAGCAGCTTAATAGGGAGCATCTATGGCTACACCTTC.

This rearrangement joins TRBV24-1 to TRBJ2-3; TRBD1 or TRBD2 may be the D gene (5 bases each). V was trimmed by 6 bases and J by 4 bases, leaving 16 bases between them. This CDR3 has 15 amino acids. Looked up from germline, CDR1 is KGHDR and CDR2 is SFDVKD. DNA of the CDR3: TGTGCCACCAGTTTCGGGACGACAGAAGCAGATACGCAGTATTTT. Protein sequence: CATSFGTTEADTQYF.

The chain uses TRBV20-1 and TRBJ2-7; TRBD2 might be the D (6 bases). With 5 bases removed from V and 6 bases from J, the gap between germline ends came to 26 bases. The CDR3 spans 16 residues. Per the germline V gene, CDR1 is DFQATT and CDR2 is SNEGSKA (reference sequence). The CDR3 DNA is TGCAGTGCTCCCCGCCCCCGGGACTTTCCTTCCCTCGAGCAGTACTTC. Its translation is CSAPRPRDFPSLEQYF.

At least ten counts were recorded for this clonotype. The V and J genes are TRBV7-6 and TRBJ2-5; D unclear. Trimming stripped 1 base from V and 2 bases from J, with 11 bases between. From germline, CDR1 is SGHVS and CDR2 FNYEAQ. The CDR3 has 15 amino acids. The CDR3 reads CASSLVGGKQETQYF. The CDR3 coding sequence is TGTGCCAGCAGCTTAGTCGGCGGAAAACAAGAGACCCAGTACTTC.

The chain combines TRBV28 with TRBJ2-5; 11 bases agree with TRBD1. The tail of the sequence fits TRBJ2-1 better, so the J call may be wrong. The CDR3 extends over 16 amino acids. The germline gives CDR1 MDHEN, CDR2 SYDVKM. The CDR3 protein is CASSLNSGTGGNEQFF. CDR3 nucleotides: TGTGCCAGCAGTCTAAACTCGGGGACAGGGGGCAATGAGCAGTTCTTC.

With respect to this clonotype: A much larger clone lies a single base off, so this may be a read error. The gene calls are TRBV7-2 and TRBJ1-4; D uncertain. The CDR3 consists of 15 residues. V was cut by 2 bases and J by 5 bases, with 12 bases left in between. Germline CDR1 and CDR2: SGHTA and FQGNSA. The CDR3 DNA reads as TGTGCCAGCAGCTTACTGGAACTCGGGAATGAAAAACTGTTTTTT. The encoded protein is CASSLLELGNEKLFF.

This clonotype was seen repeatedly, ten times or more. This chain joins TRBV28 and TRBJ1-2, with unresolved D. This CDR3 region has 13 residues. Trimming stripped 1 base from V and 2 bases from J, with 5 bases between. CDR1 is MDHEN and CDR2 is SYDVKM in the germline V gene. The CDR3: CASSLLENYGYTF. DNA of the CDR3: TGTGCCAGCAGTTTATTGGAGAACTATGGCTACACCTTC.

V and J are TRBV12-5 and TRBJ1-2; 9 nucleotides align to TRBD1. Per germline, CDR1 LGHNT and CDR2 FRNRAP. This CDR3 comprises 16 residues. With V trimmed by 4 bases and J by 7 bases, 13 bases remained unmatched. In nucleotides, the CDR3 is TGTGCTAGTGGTTACCCCTTAATACAGGGGGCTGGTGGCTACACCTTC. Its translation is CASGYPLIQGAGGYTF.

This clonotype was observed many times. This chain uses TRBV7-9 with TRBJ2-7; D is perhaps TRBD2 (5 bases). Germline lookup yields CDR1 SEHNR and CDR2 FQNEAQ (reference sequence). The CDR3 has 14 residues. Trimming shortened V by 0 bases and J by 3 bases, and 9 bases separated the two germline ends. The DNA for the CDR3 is TGTGCCAGCAGCTTAGCTGGACGGGGCTACGAGCAGTACTTC. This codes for CASSLAGRGYEQYF.

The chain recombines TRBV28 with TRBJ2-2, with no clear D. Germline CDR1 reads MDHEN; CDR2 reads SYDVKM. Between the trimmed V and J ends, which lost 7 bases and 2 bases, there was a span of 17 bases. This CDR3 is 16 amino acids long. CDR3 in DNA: TGTGCCAGCATCCCTTTTTGGCAGGTTAACACCGGGGAGCTGTTTTTT. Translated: CASIPFWQVNTGELFF.

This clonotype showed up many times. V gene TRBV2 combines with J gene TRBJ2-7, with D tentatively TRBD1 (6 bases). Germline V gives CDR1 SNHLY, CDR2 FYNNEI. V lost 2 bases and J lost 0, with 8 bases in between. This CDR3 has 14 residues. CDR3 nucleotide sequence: TGTGCCAGCAGTGAACAGGGGCCCTCCTACGAGCAGTACTTC. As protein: CASSEQGPSYEQYF.

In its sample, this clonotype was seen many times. In nucleotides, the CDR3 is TGTGCCAGCAGCCAGAGTGAAAAACTGTTTTTT. Residues: CASSQSEKLFF. This chain uses TRBV5-8 with TRBJ1-4; unclear D gene. V was pared by 4 bases and J by 7 bases, with 5 bases between. The CDR3 loop spans 11 amino acids. CDR1 and CDR2 (germline): SGHTS, YDEGEE.

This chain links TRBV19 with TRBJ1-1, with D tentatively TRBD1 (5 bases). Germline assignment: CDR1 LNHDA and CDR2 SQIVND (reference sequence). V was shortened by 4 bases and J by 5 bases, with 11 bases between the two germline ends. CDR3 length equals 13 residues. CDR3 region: CASSTREGTEAFF. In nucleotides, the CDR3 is TGTGCCAGTAGTACCAGGGAAGGTACTGAAGCTTTCTTT.

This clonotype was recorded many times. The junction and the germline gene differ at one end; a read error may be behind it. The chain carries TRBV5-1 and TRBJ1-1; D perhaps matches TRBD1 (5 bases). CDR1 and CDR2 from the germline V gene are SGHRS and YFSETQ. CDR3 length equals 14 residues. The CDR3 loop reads CASSYGTVNTEAFF. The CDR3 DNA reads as TGTGCCAGCAGTTACGGGACGGTGAACACTGAAGCTTTCTTT. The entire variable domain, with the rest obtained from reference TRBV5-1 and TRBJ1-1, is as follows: KAGVTQTPRYLIKTRGQQVTLSCSPISGHRSVSWYQQTPGQGLQFLFEYFSETQRNKGNFPGRFSGRQFSNSRSEMNVSTLELGDSALYLCASSYGTVNTEAFFGQGTRLTVV.

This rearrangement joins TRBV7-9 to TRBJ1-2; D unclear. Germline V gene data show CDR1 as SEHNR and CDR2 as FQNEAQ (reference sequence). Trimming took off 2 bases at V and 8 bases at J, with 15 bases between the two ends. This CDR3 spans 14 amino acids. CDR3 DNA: TGTGCCAGCAGCTTACGTGGTGTCAGCGGGGGCTACACCTTC. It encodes CASSLRGVSGGYTF.

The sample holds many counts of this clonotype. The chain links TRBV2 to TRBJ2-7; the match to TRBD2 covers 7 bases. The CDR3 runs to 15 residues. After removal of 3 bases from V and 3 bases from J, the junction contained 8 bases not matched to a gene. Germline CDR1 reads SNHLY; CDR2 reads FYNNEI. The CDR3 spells CASSELGSSGYEQYF. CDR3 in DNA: TGTGCCAGCAGTGAGTTGGGGTCTAGCGGCTACGAGCAGTACTTC.

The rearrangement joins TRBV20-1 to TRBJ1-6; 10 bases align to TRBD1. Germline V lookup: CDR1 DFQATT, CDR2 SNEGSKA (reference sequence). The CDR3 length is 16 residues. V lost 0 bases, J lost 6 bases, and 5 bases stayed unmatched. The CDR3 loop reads CSARDPTGGGNSPLHF. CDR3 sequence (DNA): TGCAGTGCTAGAGACCCGACAGGGGGCGGTAATTCACCCCTCCACTTT.

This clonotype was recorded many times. CDR3 sequence reads: CASSYSLMNTEAFF. DNA for the CDR3: TGTGCCAGCAGTTACTCCCTAATGAACACTGAAGCTTTCTTT. V gene TRBV6-5 combines with J gene TRBJ1-1, with D unresolved. V was shortened by 0 bases and J by 0 bases, with 5 bases between the two germline ends. Germline CDR1 reads MNHEY; CDR2 reads SVGAGI. The CDR3 covers 14 residues.

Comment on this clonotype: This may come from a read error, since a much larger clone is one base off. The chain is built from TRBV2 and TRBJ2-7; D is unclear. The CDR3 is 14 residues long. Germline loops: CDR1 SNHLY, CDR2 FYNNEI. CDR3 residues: CASSELIGSYGQYF. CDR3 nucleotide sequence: TGTGCCAGCAGTGAATTAATCGGCAGCTACGGGCAGTACTTC.

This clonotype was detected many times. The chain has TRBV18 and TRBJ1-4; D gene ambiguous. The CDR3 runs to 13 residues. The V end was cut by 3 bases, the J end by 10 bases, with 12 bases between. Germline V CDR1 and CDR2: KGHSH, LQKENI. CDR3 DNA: TGTGCCAGCTCACCGCCTTCCGAGGGAAAACTGTTTTTT. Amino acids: CASSPPSEGKLFF. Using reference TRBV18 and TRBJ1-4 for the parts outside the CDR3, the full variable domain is NAGVMQNPRHLVRRRGQEARLRCSPMKGHSHVYWYRQLPEEGLKFMVYLQKENIIDESGMPKERFSAEFPKEGPSILRIQQVVRGDSAAYFCASSPPSEGKLFFGSGTQLSVL.